The 32 T cell receptor beta chains in this list originate from one sample, sequenced in a study of T cell repertoires in cytomegalovirus infection. Each CDR3 protein is one row after TCRdb ran MiXCR on the reads. The repertoire has approximately 750,000 distinct CDR3 sequences, about a third of them found once; the top ten carry around 2.8%. Sequencing used PBMCs. Every receptor here comes from a human donor in good health (CMV status not recorded). Some clones in this sample may be carry-over from other donors' samples.

This clonotype was observed a handful of times. The chain joins TRBV2 to TRBJ1-2; no firm D call. V was clipped by 2 bases and J by 7 bases, with 8 bases between them. The CDR3 length is 12 residues. Germline V gene data show CDR1 as SNHLY and CDR2 as FYNNEI. CDR3 sequence reads: CASSELIGGYTF. The CDR3 nucleotides read TGTGCCAGCAGTGAACTGATCGGTGGCTACACCTTC.

This clonotype was seen repeatedly, ten times or more. This chain links TRBV7-8 with TRBJ1-5; tentatively, D is TRBD1 (5 bases). V lost 7 bases, J lost 7 bases, and 14 bases lay in between. CDR1 is SGHVS and CDR2 is FQNEAQ in the germline V gene. The CDR3 is 13 residues long. The CDR3 loop is CASTNRREQPQHF. CDR3 nucleotides: TGTGCCAGCACCAACCGCAGGGAGCAGCCCCAGCATTTT.

This chain links TRBV28 with TRBJ1-6, with D hard to call. The germline V gene has CDR1 MDHEN and CDR2 SYDVKM. Trimming cost V 5 bases and J 0 bases, with 11 bases left between them. The CDR3 is 16 residues long. CDR3 DNA: TGTGCCAGCAGTGACCCGACCGTCTCCTATAATTCACCCCTCCACTTT. Its protein is CASSDPTVSYNSPLHF.

The chain links TRBV14 to TRBJ2-1; maybe TRBD1 (5 bases). V lost 3 bases, J lost 9 bases, and 12 bases lay in between. In germline, CDR1 is SGHDN, CDR2 FVKESK. CDR3 length: 13 amino acids. CDR3 sequence (DNA): TGTGCCAGCAGCCATGGCTTCCAGGGTGAGCAGTTCTTC. Its translation: CASSHGFQGEQFF.

This clonotype was seen only a few times. The rearrangement joins TRBV6-5 to TRBJ2-1; D is unresolved. This CDR3 region has 15 residues. Germline loops: CDR1 MNHEY, CDR2 SVGAGI. V dropped 7 bases and J dropped 5 bases, with 18 bases sitting between them. The CDR3 coding sequence is TGTGCCAGCACCCAGAGTTTAGGCACTGACAATGAGCAGTTCTTC. It codes for CASTQSLGTDNEQFF.

The V and J genes are TRBV12-3 or TRBV12-4 and TRBJ2-7; D is possibly TRBD1 or TRBD2 (5 bases each). This CDR3 is built from 11 residues. Trimming took 6 bases from V and 10 from J, leaving 13 bases between them. CDR3 protein: CASSLSGDQYF. DNA of the CDR3: TGTGCCAGCAGCCTGTCCGGGGACCAGTACTTC.

This clonotype has only a few counts. V is TRBV10-3 and J is TRBJ2-1, with D perhaps given as TRBD1 or TRBD2 (5 bases each). This CDR3 spans 19 amino acids. V shed 10 bases and J shed 0 bases, with 28 bases lying between them. Germline assignment: CDR1 ENHRY and CDR2 SYGVKD. The CDR3 nucleotides read TGTGCCACCTCCGGATACGGGGACGGGCAATCGAGCTCCTACAATGAGCAGTTCTTC. Residues: CATSGYGDGQSSSYNEQFF.

The chain uses TRBV7-9 and TRBJ2-1, with D possibly matching TRBD1 (6 bases). From germline, CDR1 is SEHNR and CDR2 FQNEAQ (reference sequence). Trimming cost V 5 bases and J 1 base, with 12 bases left between them. This CDR3 contains 15 residues. The CDR3 loop is CASSRTGQSYNEQFF. The CDR3 DNA reads as TGTGCCAGCAGCCGAACAGGACAGTCCTACAATGAGCAGTTCTTC.

This clonotype appeared a few times. The chain has TRBV11-1 and TRBJ2-1; D call uncertain. This CDR3 is 21 amino acids long. V was clipped by 2 bases and J by 0 bases, with 26 bases between them. Germline V gene lookup returns CDR1 SGHAT and CDR2 FQDESV (reference sequence). DNA of the CDR3: TGTGCCAGCAGCTTAAGGCCGGCGGTCCGCGGCGGCGCGAGCTCCTACAATGAGCAGTTCTTC. This encodes CASSLRPAVRGGASSYNEQFF.

This clonotype has at least ten counts. V gene TRBV12-3 or TRBV12-4 combines with J gene TRBJ2-7, with 9 nucleotides matching TRBD1. The CDR3 covers 14 residues. V trimming: 7 bases; J trimming: 2 bases; junction bases outside the gene matches: 6. CDR3 sequence: CASTNRDRAYEQYF. DNA for the CDR3: TGTGCCAGCACAAACCGGGACAGGGCCTACGAGCAGTACTTC.

This clonotype was counted between two and nine times. The CDR3: CSARPSGLPYNEQFF. The CDR3 DNA reads as TGCAGTGCTAGACCCTCCGGACTACCCTACAATGAGCAGTTCTTC. The gene calls are TRBV20-1 and TRBJ2-1; D might be TRBD2 (6 bases). This CDR3 comprises 15 residues. The germline gives CDR1 DFQATT, CDR2 SNEGSKA (reference sequence). The V gene lost 2 bases and the J gene lost 2 bases, with 13 bases spanning the gap.

This chain joins TRBV19 and TRBJ1-2; D gene uncertain. V was trimmed by 10 bases and J by 8 bases, leaving 17 bases between them. Germline assignment: CDR1 LNHDA and CDR2 SQIVND (reference sequence). The CDR3 runs to 12 residues. CDR3 sequence: CATSFIGLGYTF. Written as DNA, the CDR3 is TGTGCCACCTCCTTCATCGGCCTGGGCTACACCTTC.

The chain joins TRBV6-1 to TRBJ2-1; TRBD2 agrees at 13 bases. Losses at the gene ends were 0 bases for V and 8 bases for J; bases not matched to a gene: 16. Germline values: CDR1 MNHNS, CDR2 SASEGT. The CDR3 sequence is 20 residues long. CDR3 DNA: TGTGCCAGCAGTGAAGCGACTGACAGGGGCGGACTAGCGGGAGACTATGAGCAGTTCTTC. Protein product: CASSEATDRGGLAGDYEQFF.

This clonotype showed up just a few times. This sequence joins TRBV6-1 and TRBJ2-7; no clear D. Trimming stripped 4 bases from V and 3 bases from J, with 7 bases between. Germline V gives CDR1 MNHNS, CDR2 SASEGT. The CDR3 extends over 12 amino acids. The CDR3 DNA reads as TGTGCCAGCAGTGCGGCTCTCTACGAGCAGTACTTC. Protein: CASSAALYEQYF.

This chain links TRBV12-3 or TRBV12-4 with TRBJ2-7, with 10 bases that match TRBD2. This CDR3 is 15 amino acids long. V shed 6 bases, J shed 6 bases, and the junction held 11 bases outside the gene matches. The CDR3 protein is CASSKRLAGTVEQYF. CDR3 bases: TGTGCCAGCAGCAAACGACTAGCGGGCACCGTCGAGCAGTACTTC.

The chain is built from TRBV10-3 and TRBJ1-1; D gene ambiguous. Per the germline V gene, CDR1 is ENHRY and CDR2 is SYGVKD. The V and J ends lost 3 bases and 1 base respectively, with 9 bases between them. The CDR3 has 14 residues. Written as DNA, the CDR3 is TGTGCCATCAGTGAAGAATCGGCGAACACTGAAGCTTTCTTT. Protein: CAISEESANTEAFF.

This clonotype occurred a few times. This sequence joins TRBV7-9 and TRBJ2-7; 9 bases line up with TRBD2. V lost 6 bases, J lost 5 bases, and 14 bases stayed unmatched. Germline V gene lookup returns CDR1 SEHNR and CDR2 FQNEAQ (reference sequence). The CDR3 loop spans 16 amino acids. In DNA form, the CDR3 reads TGTGCCAGCAGTTCTCCTGTGGGTAGCGGGAGCCACGAGCAGTACTTC. This encodes CASSSPVGSGSHEQYF.

In this sample, this clonotype turned up many times. This chain uses TRBV7-2 with TRBJ2-5, with D perhaps given as TRBD1 or TRBD2 (5 bases each). The V gene lost 1 base and the J gene lost 2 bases, with 23 bases spanning the gap. The CDR3 is made up of 19 amino acids. The germline gives CDR1 SGHTA, CDR2 FQGNSA. The CDR3 spells CASSLGVGLGDGVQETQYF. The DNA for the CDR3 is TGTGCCAGCAGCTTAGGGGTGGGTTTGGGGGATGGCGTTCAAGAGACCCAGTACTTC.

The chain is built from TRBV6-1 and TRBJ2-1; 11 nucleotides line up with TRBD2. From germline, CDR1 is MNHNS and CDR2 SASEGT. V lost 7 bases, J lost 7 bases, and 9 bases stayed unmatched. The CDR3 has 15 amino acids. Here the CDR3 reads CASTRGTSGTNEQFF. As DNA, the CDR3 is TGTGCCAGCACCCGAGGGACTAGCGGAACAAATGAGCAGTTCTTC.

This rearrangement joins TRBV27 to TRBJ1-2; no clear D gene. CDR3 size: 15 residues. CDR1 is MNHEY and CDR2 is SMNVEV in the germline V gene (reference sequence). Trimming took 0 bases from V and 4 from J, leaving 12 bases between them. This CDR3 reads CASSLSYQSPYGYTF. The CDR3 region has the DNA TGTGCCAGCAGTTTATCGTACCAGAGCCCCTATGGCTACACCTTC.

The chain recombines TRBV19 with TRBJ2-1; the D gene is possibly TRBD2 (6 bases). V shed 0 bases and J shed 3 bases, with 9 bases lying between them. The germline gives CDR1 LNHDA, CDR2 SQIVND (reference sequence). This CDR3 is 15 amino acids long. CDR3: CASSIDGGLYNEQFF. For the CDR3, the DNA is TGTGCCAGTAGTATAGACGGGGGACTCTACAATGAGCAGTTCTTC. The full variable domain, with the rest looked up from reference TRBV19 and TRBJ2-1, is DGGITQSPKYLFRKEGQNVTLSCEQNLNHDAMYWYRQDPGQGLRLIYYSQIVNDFQKGDIAEGYSVSREKKESFPLTVTSAQKNPTAFYLCASSIDGGLYNEQFFGPGTRLTVL.

This chain connects TRBV20-1 to TRBJ1-1, with 7 nucleotides matching TRBD1. CDR3 length equals 13 residues. Trimming at V came to 2 bases and at J to 9 bases, leaving 9 bases not matched to a gene. The germline gives CDR1 DFQATT, CDR2 SNEGSKA (reference sequence). The CDR3 loop reads CSARPIGTAQAFF. For the CDR3, the DNA is TGCAGTGCTAGACCTATCGGGACAGCTCAAGCTTTCTTT.

Turning to this clonotype: One junction end disagrees with the germline gene, perhaps due to a read error. V usage is TRBV4-2 and J usage is TRBJ1-5; D is undetermined. The CDR3 spans 14 residues. Germline CDR1 and CDR2: LGHNA and YNFKEQ. The CDR3 DNA reads as TGTGCCAGCAGCCCCGGTGGGTTCCGCCAGCCCCCGCATTTT. It is translated as CASSPGGFRQPPHF.

This sequence joins TRBV19 and TRBJ2-1; D perhaps matches TRBD1 (5 bases). V lost 3 bases and J 12 bases, leaving 12 bases between the germline ends. CDR3 length equals 12 residues. The germline CDR1 and CDR2 sequences are LNHDA and SQIVND (reference sequence). CDR3 nucleotides: TGTGCCAGTAGTATCCACAGGTTTTCGCAGTTCTTC. Translated: CASSIHRFSQFF. Looking up the rest from reference TRBV19 and TRBJ2-1 gives the full variable domain: DGGITQSPKYLFRKEGQNVTLSCEQNLNHDAMYWYRQDPGQGLRLIYYSQIVNDFQKGDIAEGYSVSREKKESFPLTVTSAQKNPTAFYLCASSIHRFSQFFGPGTRLTVL.

The table lists this clonotype with a few counts. The genes are TRBV7-6 and TRBJ2-3, with 7 bases lining up with TRBD2. In germline, CDR1 is SGHVS, CDR2 FNYEAQ. V lost 2 bases and J lost 1; bases outside the gene matches: 3. The CDR3 loop spans 15 amino acids. The CDR3 reads CASSLREDGTDTQYF. In DNA form, the CDR3 reads TGTGCCAGCAGCTTACGGGAGGATGGCACAGATACGCAGTATTTT.

V usage is TRBV2 and J usage is TRBJ2-7; 13 bases align to TRBD2. With 10 bases clipped from V and 2 bases from J, the junction kept 8 bases outside the gene matches. This CDR3 comprises 15 residues. Germline V gene sequence: CDR1 SNHLY, CDR2 FYNNEI. The CDR3: CAIRLAGGGPYEQYF. The CDR3 nucleotides read TGTGCCATTAGACTAGCGGGAGGCGGCCCCTACGAGCAGTACTTC.

The chain employs TRBV5-1 and TRBJ2-2; TRBD2 aligns across 10 bases. The CDR3 runs 18 residues. Germline values: CDR1 SGHRS, CDR2 YFSETQ. J lost 4 bases, V lost 0 bases, and 9 bases had no gene match. In DNA, the CDR3 is TGCGCCAGCAGCTTGGTTCCATGGGGACTAGCGACCACCGGGGAGCTGTTTTTT. This translates into CASSLVPWGLATTGELFF. The entire variable domain, with the rest obtained from reference TRBV5-1 and TRBJ2-2, is as follows: KAGVTQTPRYLIKTRGQQVTLSCSPISGHRSVSWYQQTPGQGLQFLFEYFSETQRNKGNFPGRFSGRQFSNSRSEMNVSTLELGDSALYLCASSLVPWGLATTGELFFGEGSRLTVL.

This sequence joins TRBV7-2 and TRBJ2-4; 7 bases line up with TRBD2. Germline V lookup: CDR1 SGHTA, CDR2 FQGNSA. The CDR3 contains 14 residues. V lost 2 bases and J lost 10; bases outside the gene matches: 8. CDR3 DNA: TGTGCCAGCAGCTTATTTGTGGGGGGGTCTATTCAGTACTTC. Translated, it gives CASSLFVGGSIQYF.

A few counts support this clonotype. The chain joins TRBV19 to TRBJ1-1, with 8 bases aligning to TRBD1. The ends lost 4 bases at V and 0 bases at J; junction bases unmatched: 7. This CDR3 is 16 amino acids long. Germline CDR1 is LNHDA and CDR2 is SQIVND (reference sequence). CDR3: CASSRKPGGLNTEAFF. In nucleotides, the CDR3 is TGTGCCAGTAGTAGGAAACCAGGGGGCTTGAACACTGAAGCTTTCTTT.

J is TRBJ2-5 and V is TRBV6-6; 12 bases are shared with TRBD2. Trimming removed 0 bases from V and 13 bases from J; junction bases left unmatched: 12. The CDR3 spans 16 residues. Germline V lookup: CDR1 MNHNY, CDR2 SVGAGI (reference sequence). CDR3 loop: CASSYSSLAGGGDRYF. As DNA, the CDR3 is TGTGCCAGCAGTTACTCGAGTCTAGCGGGGGGGGGGGATCGGTACTTC.

The chain carries TRBV7-6 and TRBJ2-1, with 10 nucleotides matching TRBD2. V shed 4 bases, J shed 8 bases, and the junction held 14 bases outside the gene matches. Germline loops: CDR1 SGHVS, CDR2 FNYEAQ. CDR3 length equals 17 residues. The CDR3 DNA reads TGTGCCAGCAGCTCGCCCCTCTCTAGCGGGGGAAGCGATGAGCAGTTCTTC. Translating gives CASSSPLSSGGSDEQFF.

This rearrangement joins TRBV5-5 to TRBJ1-6; tentative D call: TRBD1 (5 bases). This CDR3 comprises 16 residues. Trimming took 3 bases from V and 8 from J, leaving 18 bases between them. The germline V gene has CDR1 SGHKS and CDR2 YYEKEE (reference sequence). The CDR3 region is CASSSGTGRGDSPLHF. CDR3 in DNA: TGTGCCAGCAGCTCCGGGACCGGGAGGGGAGATTCACCCCTCCACTTT.